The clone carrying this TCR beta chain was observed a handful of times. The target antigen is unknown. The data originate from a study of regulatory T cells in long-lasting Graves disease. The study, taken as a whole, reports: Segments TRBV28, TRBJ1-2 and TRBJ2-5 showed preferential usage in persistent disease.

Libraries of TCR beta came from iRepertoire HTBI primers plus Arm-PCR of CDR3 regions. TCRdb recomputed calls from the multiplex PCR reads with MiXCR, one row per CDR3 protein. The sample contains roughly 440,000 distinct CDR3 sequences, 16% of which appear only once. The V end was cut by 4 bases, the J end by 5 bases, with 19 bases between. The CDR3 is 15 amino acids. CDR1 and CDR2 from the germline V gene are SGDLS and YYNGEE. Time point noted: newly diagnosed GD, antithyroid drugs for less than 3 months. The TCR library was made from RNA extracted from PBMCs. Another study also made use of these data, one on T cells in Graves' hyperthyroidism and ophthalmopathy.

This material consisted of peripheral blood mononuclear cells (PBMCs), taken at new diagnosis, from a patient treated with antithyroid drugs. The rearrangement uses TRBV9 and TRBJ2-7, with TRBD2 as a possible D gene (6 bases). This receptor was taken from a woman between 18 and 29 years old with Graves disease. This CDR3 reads CASSRNIGGFHEQYF. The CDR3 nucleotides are TGTGCCAGCAGCCGCAATATCGGAGGGTTCCACGAGCAGTACTTC.